This T cell receptor (beta chain) was identified in a study of shared clonotypes between healthy human individuals. Clones were sequenced by immunoSEQ multiplex PCR, and TCRdb holds only the in-frame ones, with some missing. Of millions of clones in the sample, 85% to 95% were seen once. Trimming removed 6 bases at V and 7 bases at J, with 12 bases between. CDR3 length: 12 amino acids. Germline V gene sequence: CDR1 MNHEY, CDR2 SMNVEV (reference sequence). The chain joins TRBV27 to TRBJ1-1; D is undetermined. Specimen: naive CD4+ T cells from PBMCs. As to subset: CD45RA+ positively selected. The receptor was isolated from a man aged 18 to 35 in good health. Some clones in this sample may be carry-over from other donors' samples. The CDR3, as DNA: TGTGCCAGCAGCTCGGTCCGGCGTGAAGCTTTCTTT. This encodes CASSSVRREAFF.